These T cell receptor beta chains were read from a single sample in a study of long-term antiretroviral therapy in people with HIV. Data came from immunoSEQ multiplex PCR; TCRdb stores just in-frame clones and leaves some out. The profile shows 20,000 or so clones, around three quarters of them singletons. The sequencing used unsorted PBMCs, collected 0.5 years before starting antiretroviral therapy. Receptors were obtained from a man aged 18 to 29 with HIV. Both conserved end residues are part of each CDR3. The D gene is left open where the match is weak. Not every row has a clone size; where given, it reads once, few, many or a size class.

CDR3aa: CASSFGQGGDQPQHF; CDR3nt: TGTGCCAGCAGTTTTGGACAGGGGGGGGATCAGCCCCAGCATTTT; v_gene: TRBV27; len: 15; j_gene: TRBJ1-5; abundance: .; d_gene: TRBD1
CDR3aa: CASSVASRLDLYEQYF; CDR3nt: TGTGCCAGCAGCGTAGCCTCACGACTAGATCTCTACGAGCAGTACTTC; v_gene: TRBV9; len: 16; j_gene: TRBJ2-7; abundance: .; d_gene: .
CDR3aa: CASSFTPSGTAYNEQFF; CDR3nt: TGCGCCAGCAGCTTTACCCCCTCCGGGACAGCTTACAATGAGCAGTTCTTC; v_gene: TRBV5-1; len: 17; j_gene: TRBJ2-1; abundance: .; d_gene: TRBD1
CDR3aa: CASTLGGFYEQYF; CDR3nt: TGTGCCAGCACCTTAGGGGGCTTCTACGAGCAGTACTTC; v_gene: TRBV11-1; len: 13; j_gene: TRBJ2-7; abundance: once; d_gene: TRBD1
CDR3aa: CASKLGRVAAYSNQPQHF; CDR3nt: TGTGCCAGCAAACTGGGCAGGGTGGCCGCCTATAGCAATCAGCCCCAGCATTTT; v_gene: TRBV28; len: 18; j_gene: TRBJ1-5; abundance: .; d_gene: .
CDR3aa: CASSSERGVNTEAFF; CDR3nt: TGTGCCAGCAGCTCCGAGCGAGGGGTGAACACTGAAGCTTTCTTT; v_gene: TRBV13; len: 15; j_gene: TRBJ1-1; abundance: .; d_gene: .
CDR3aa: CASSPGADAPRAQHF; CDR3nt: TGCGCCAGCAGTCCGGGGGCAGACGCCCCTCGAGCCCAGCATTTT; v_gene: TRBV4-1; len: 15; j_gene: TRBJ1-5; abundance: .; d_gene: .
CDR3aa: CASSLDYQGGAHNEQFF; CDR3nt: TGTGCCAGCAGCTTGGACTACCAGGGGGGAGCGCACAATGAGCAGTTCTTC; v_gene: TRBV5-6; len: 17; j_gene: TRBJ2-1; abundance: once; d_gene: .
CDR3aa: CASSLAVDEQYF; CDR3nt: TGTGCCAGCAGCTTAGCAGTCGACGAGCAGTACTTC; v_gene: TRBV7-9; len: 12; j_gene: TRBJ2-7; abundance: .; d_gene: .
CDR3aa: CASSQEGHITGELFF; CDR3nt: TGCGCCAGCAGCCAGGAGGGACATATCACCGGGGAGCTGTTTTTT; v_gene: TRBV4-3; len: 15; j_gene: TRBJ2-2; abundance: .; d_gene: .
CDR3aa: CASSEARNTEAFF; CDR3nt: TGTGCCAGCAGTGAGGCCAGGAACACTGAAGCTTTCTTT; v_gene: TRBV2; len: 13; j_gene: TRBJ1-1; abundance: .; d_gene: .
CDR3aa: CASSQGGTSGYNEQFF; CDR3nt: TGTGCCAGCAGCCAAGGAGGGACTAGCGGATACAATGAGCAGTTCTTC; v_gene: TRBV4-2; len: 16; j_gene: TRBJ2-1; abundance: .; d_gene: TRBD2
CDR3aa: CASSALADYSYEQYF; CDR3nt: TGTGCCAGCAGCGCTCTAGCGGACTACTCCTACGAGCAGTACTTC; v_gene: TRBV9; len: 15; j_gene: TRBJ2-7; abundance: .; d_gene: TRBD2
CDR3aa: CASSYRGYEQYF; CDR3nt: TGTGCCAGCAGTTATCGAGGGTACGAGCAGTACTTC; v_gene: TRBV6-5; len: 12; j_gene: TRBJ2-7; abundance: .; d_gene: .
CDR3aa: CASSPGGTYEQYF; CDR3nt: TGTGCCAGCAGCCCGGGGGGGACCTACGAGCAGTACTTC; v_gene: TRBV28; len: 13; j_gene: TRBJ2-7; abundance: few; d_gene: TRBD2
CDR3aa: CASGLSRTGNTEAFF; CDR3nt: TGTGCTAGTGGTTTGTCCCGGACAGGAAACACTGAAGCTTTCTTT; v_gene: TRBV12-5; len: 15; j_gene: TRBJ1-1; abundance: .; d_gene: TRBD1
CDR3aa: CASSLSGNEQFF; CDR3nt: TGTGCCAGCAGTCTAAGCGGCAATGAGCAGTTCTTC; v_gene: TRBV27; len: 12; j_gene: TRBJ2-1; abundance: once; d_gene: .
CDR3aa: CASSLSDDEGVTQYF; CDR3nt: TGTGCCAGCAGCTTATCTGACGATGAGGGAGTGACGCAGTATTTT; v_gene: TRBV13; len: 15; j_gene: TRBJ2-3; abundance: .; d_gene: .
CDR3aa: CASSRRTGEGYEQYF; CDR3nt: TGCGCCAGCAGTCGGCGAACAGGAGAGGGCTACGAGCAGTACTTC; v_gene: TRBV5-1; len: 15; j_gene: TRBJ2-7; abundance: .; d_gene: .
CDR3aa: CASSQVNSANYGYTF; CDR3nt: TGCGCCAGCAGCCAAGTCAACAGTGCTAACTATGGCTACACCTTC; v_gene: TRBV4-1; len: 15; j_gene: TRBJ1-2; abundance: .; d_gene: .
CDR3aa: CASSPDRGAYNEQFF; CDR3nt: TGTGCCAGCAGCCCGGACAGGGGCGCGTACAATGAGCAGTTCTTC; v_gene: TRBV27; len: 15; j_gene: TRBJ2-1; abundance: .; d_gene: TRBD1
CDR3aa: CASSIGGVPYEQYF; CDR3nt: TGTGCCAGTAGTATTGGGGGGGTCCCCTACGAGCAGTACTTC; v_gene: TRBV19; len: 14; j_gene: TRBJ2-7; abundance: .; d_gene: TRBD2